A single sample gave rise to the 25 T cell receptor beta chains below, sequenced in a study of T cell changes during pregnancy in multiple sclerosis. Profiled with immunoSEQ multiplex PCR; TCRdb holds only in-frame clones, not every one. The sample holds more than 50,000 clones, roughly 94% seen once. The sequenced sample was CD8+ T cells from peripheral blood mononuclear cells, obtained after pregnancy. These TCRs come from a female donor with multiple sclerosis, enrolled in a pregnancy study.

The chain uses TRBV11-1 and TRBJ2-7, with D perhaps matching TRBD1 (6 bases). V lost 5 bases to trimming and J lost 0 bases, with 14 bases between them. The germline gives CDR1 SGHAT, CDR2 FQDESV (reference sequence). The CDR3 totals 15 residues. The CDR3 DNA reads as TGTGCCAGCAGCCGACGGGACACGAGCTCCTACGAGCAGTACTTC. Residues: CASSRRDTSSYEQYF.

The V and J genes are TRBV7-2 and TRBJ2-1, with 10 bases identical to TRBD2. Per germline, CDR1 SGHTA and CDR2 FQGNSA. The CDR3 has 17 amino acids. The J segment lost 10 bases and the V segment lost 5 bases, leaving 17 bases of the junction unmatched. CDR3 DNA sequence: TGTGCCAGCAGCCCCCGGGTGAGGGCTAGCGGGAGCGGAGAGCAGTTCTTC. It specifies CASSPRVRASGSGEQFF.

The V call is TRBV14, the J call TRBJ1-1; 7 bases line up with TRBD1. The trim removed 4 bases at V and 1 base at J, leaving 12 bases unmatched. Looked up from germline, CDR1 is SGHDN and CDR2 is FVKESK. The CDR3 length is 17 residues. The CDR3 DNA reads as TGTGCCAGCAGCCTGCAGTTTAGACAGGGAAAGAACACTGAAGCTTTCTTT. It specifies CASSLQFRQGKNTEAFF.

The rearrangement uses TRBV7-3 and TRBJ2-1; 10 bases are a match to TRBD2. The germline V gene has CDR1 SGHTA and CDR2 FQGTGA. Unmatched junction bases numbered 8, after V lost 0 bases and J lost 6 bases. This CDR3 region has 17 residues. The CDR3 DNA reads TGTGCCAGCAGCTTAACGCCTAGCGGGAGAGGTGGCAATGAGCAGTTCTTC. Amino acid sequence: CASSLTPSGRGGNEQFF.

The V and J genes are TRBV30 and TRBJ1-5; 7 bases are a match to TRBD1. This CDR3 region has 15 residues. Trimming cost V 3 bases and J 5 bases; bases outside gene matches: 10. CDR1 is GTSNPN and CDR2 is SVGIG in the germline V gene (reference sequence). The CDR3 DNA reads TGTGCCTGGAGCGAGAGGACAGGCCTTTATCAGCCCCAGCATTTT. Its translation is CAWSERTGLYQPQHF.

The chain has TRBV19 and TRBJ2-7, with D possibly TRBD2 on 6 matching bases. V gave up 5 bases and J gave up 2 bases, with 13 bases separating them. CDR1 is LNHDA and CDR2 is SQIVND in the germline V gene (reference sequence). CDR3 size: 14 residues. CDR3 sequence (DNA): TGTGCCAGTAGTCCCCGACTAGGGGCCTACGAGCAGTACTTC. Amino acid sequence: CASSPRLGAYEQYF.

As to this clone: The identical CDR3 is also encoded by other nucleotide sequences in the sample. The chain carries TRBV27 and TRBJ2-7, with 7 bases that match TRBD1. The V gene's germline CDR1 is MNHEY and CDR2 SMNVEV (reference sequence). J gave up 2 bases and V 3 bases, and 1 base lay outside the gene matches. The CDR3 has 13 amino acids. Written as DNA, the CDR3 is TGTGCCAGCAGTTTTGGGACAGCCTACGAGCAGTACTTC. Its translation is CASSFGTAYEQYF.

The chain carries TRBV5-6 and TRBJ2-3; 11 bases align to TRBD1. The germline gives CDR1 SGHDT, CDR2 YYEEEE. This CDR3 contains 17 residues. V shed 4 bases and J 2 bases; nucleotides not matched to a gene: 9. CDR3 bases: TGTGCCAGCAGCCAGGACAGGGGGCGCTTGGACACAGATACGCAGTATTTT. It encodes CASSQDRGRLDTDTQYF.

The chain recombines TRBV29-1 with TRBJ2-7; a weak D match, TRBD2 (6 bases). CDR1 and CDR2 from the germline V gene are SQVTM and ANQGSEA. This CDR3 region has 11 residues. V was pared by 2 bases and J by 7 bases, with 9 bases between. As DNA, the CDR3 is TGCAGCGTTGAAAAGAGCGGGGAGCAGTACTTC. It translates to CSVEKSGEQYF.

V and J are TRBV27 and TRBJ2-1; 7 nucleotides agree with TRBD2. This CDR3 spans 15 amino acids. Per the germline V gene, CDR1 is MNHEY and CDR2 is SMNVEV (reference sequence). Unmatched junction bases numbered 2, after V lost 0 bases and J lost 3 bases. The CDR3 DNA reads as TGTGCCAGCAGTTTATCCGCTAGCGGCTACAATGAGCAGTTCTTC. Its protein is CASSLSASGYNEQFF.

The CDR3 DNA sequence: TGTGCCAGCAGTAGGATTGACAGGGTCAATGAGCAGTTCTTC. Protein: CASSRIDRVNEQFF. The chain carries TRBV27 and TRBJ2-1, with 7 bases matching TRBD1. Germline CDR1 and CDR2: MNHEY and SMNVEV (reference sequence). V lost 5 bases, J lost 6 bases, and 7 bases stayed unmatched. The CDR3 is 14 amino acids.

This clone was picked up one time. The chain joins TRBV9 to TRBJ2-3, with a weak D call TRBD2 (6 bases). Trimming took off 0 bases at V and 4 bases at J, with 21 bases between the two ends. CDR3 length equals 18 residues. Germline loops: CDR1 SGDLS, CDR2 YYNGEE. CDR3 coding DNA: TGTGCCAGCAGCGTAGGGGGGGTTGGGTTGTCCCCCGCAGATACGCAGTATTTT. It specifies CASSVGGVGLSPADTQYF.

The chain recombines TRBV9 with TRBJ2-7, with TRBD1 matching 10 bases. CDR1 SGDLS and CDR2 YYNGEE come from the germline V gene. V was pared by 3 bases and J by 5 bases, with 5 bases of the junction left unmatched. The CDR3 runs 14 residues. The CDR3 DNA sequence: TGTGCCAGCAGCGCCGGGACAGGGGTCGACGAGCAGTACTTC. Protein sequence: CASSAGTGVDEQYF.

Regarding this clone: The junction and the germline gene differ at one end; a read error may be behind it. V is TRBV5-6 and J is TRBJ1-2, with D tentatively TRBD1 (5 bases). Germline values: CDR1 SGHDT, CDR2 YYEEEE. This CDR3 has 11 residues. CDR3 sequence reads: CTSSRGGTNTF. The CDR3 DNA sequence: TGTACCAGCAGCCGGGGGGGGACTAACACCTTC.

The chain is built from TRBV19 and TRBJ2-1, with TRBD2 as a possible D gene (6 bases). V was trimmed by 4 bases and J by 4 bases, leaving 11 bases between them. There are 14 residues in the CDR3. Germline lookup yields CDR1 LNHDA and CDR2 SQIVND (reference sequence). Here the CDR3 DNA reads TGTGCCAGTAGTAATGGCGGGAAGTACAATGAGCAGTTCTTC. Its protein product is CASSNGGKYNEQFF.

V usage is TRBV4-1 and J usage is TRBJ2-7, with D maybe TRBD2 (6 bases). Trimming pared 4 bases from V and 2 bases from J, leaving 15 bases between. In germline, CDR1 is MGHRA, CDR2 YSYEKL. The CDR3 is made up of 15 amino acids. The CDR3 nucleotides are TGCGCCAGCAGCCCCGTTTCCGCGGGGACCTACGAGCAGTACTTC. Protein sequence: CASSPVSAGTYEQYF.

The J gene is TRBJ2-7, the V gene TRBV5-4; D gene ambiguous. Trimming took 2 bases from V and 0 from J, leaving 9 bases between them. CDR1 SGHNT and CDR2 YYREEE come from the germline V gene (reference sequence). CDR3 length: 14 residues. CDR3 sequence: CASSLMSDSYEQYF. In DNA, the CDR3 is TGTGCCAGCAGCTTAATGAGCGACTCCTACGAGCAGTACTTC.

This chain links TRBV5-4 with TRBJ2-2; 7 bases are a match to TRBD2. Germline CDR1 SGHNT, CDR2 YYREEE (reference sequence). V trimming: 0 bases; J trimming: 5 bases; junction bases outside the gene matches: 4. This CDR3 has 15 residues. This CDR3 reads CASSLAVGGTGELFF. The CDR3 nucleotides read TGTGCCAGCAGCTTGGCCGTGGGGGGGACCGGGGAGCTGTTTTTT.

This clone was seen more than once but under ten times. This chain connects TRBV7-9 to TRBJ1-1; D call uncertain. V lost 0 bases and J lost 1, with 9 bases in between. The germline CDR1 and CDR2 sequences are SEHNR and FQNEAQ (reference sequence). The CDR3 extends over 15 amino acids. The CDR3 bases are TGTGCCAGCAGCTTAGCGAGACACCAGAACACTGAAGCTTTCTTT. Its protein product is CASSLARHQNTEAFF.

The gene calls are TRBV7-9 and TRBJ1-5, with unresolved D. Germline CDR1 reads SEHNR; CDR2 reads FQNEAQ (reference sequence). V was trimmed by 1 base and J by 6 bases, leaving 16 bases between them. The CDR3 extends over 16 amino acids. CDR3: CASSLVEGGIGQPQHF. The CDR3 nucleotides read TGTGCCAGCAGCTTAGTGGAGGGAGGTATCGGTCAGCCCCAGCATTTT. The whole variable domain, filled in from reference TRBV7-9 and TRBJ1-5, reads DTGVSQNPRHKITKRGQNVTFRCDPISEHNRLYWYRQTLGQGPEFLTYFQNEAQLEKSRLLSDRFSAERPKGSFSTLEIQRTEQGDSAMYLCASSLVEGGIGQPQHFGDGTRLSIL.

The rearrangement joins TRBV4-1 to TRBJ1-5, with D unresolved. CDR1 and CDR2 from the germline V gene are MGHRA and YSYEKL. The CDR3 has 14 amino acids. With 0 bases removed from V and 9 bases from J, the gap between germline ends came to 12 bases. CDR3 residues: CASSQESAGLPQHF. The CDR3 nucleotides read TGCGCCAGCAGCCAAGAAAGTGCGGGCTTGCCCCAGCATTTT.

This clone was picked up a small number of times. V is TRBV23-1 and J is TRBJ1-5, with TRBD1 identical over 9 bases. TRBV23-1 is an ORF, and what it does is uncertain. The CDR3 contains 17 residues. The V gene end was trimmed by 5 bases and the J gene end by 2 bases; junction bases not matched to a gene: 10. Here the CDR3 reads CASSRPYRGLGNQPQHF. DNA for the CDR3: TGCGCCAGCAGTAGACCTTACAGGGGGCTCGGCAATCAGCCCCAGCATTTT.

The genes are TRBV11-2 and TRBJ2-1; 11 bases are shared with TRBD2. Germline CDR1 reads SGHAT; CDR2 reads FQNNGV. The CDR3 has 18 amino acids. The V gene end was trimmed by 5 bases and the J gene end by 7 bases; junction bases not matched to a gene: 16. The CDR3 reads CASSLGGVAGGPGNEQFF. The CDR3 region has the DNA TGTGCCAGCAGCCTAGGAGGGGTAGCGGGAGGGCCGGGGAATGAGCAGTTCTTC.

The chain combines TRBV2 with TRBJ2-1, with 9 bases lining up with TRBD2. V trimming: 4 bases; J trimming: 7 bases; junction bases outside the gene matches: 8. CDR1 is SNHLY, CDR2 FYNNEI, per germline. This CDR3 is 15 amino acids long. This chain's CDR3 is CASSVGSGSHNEQFF. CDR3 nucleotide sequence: TGTGCCAGCAGTGTGGGTAGCGGGAGTCATAATGAGCAGTTCTTC.

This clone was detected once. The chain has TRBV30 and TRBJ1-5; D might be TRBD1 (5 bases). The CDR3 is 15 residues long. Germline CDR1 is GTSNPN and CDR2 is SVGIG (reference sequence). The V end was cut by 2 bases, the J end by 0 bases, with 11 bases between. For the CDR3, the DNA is TGTGCCTGGAGTCCTCGACAGTATAGCAATCAGCCCCAGCATTTT. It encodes CAWSPRQYSNQPQHF.